This TCR beta chain was retrieved from a study of cytomegalovirus exposure and HLA in healthy donors. Germline lookup yields CDR1 LNHDA and CDR2 SQIVND (reference sequence). This CDR3 has 15 residues. V was clipped by 1 base and J by 4 bases; unmatched bases: 5. This clone appeared once. Data came from immunoSEQ multiplex PCR; TCRdb stores just in-frame clones and leaves some out. This sample has some 160,000 clones, with roughly 90% found just once. Sequenced sample: PBMCs. The sequence was obtained from a man between 18 and 35 years old in good health and CMV-seronegative. V gene TRBV19 combines with J gene TRBJ1-2; 8 bases are a match to TRBD1. The CDR3 region has the DNA TGTGCCAGTAGTATAGCAAACAGGGGGAGCTATGGCTACACCTTC. Its translation: CASSIANRGSYGYTF. Looking up the rest from reference TRBV19 and TRBJ1-2 gives the full variable domain: DGGITQSPKYLFRKEGQNVTLSCEQNLNHDAMYWYRQDPGQGLRLIYYSQIVNDFQKGDIAEGYSVSREKKESFPLTVTSAQKNPTAFYLCASSIANRGSYGYTFGSGTRLTVV.